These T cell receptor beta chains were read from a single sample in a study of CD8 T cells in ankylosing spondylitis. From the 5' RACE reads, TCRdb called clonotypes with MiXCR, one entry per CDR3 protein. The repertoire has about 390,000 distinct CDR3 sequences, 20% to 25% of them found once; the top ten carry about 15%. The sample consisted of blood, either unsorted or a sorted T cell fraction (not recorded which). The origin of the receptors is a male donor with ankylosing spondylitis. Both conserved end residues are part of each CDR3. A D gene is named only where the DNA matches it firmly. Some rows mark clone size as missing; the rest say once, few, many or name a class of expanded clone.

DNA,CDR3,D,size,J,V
TGTGCCAGCAGCTCCGGGGGCGGGGAGCTGTTTTTT,CASSSGGGELFF,NA,few,TRBJ2-2,TRBV7-9
TGCAGTGCTAGAGATGAACTAGATCAGCCCCAGCATTTT,CSARDELDQPQHF,NA,NA,TRBJ1-5,TRBV20-1
TGTGCCAGCAGTCCGTTAGCGGGAGACTCGCATGAGCAGTTCTTC,CASSPLAGDSHEQFF,TRBD2,few,TRBJ2-1,TRBV28
TGTGCCAGTACCCCGGGACAGTACAATGAGCAGTTCTTC,CASTPGQYNEQFF,TRBD1,NA,TRBJ2-1,TRBV19
TGTGCCAGCAGCTTAGCGGGACTAGCGGGAGTACGGTACAATGAGCAGTTCTTC,CASSLAGLAGVRYNEQFF,TRBD2,NA,TRBJ2-1,TRBV7-2
TGCGCCAGCAGCTTGTCGAGCGGGAGGAGCTCCTACAATGAGCAGTTCTTC,CASSLSSGRSSYNEQFF,TRBD2,NA,TRBJ2-1,TRBV5-1
TGTGCCAGCAGAAGGACAGGGGCGTCGGATTCACCCCTCCACTTT,CASRRTGASDSPLHF,TRBD1,NA,TRBJ1-6,TRBV3-1
TGTGCCATCAGTGAGGGGCTTAGCAGAAGCACTGAAGCTTTCTTT,CAISEGLSRSTEAFF,NA,NA,TRBJ1-1,TRBV10-3
TGCGCCAGCAGCGGTACCCAGGGGGTCCAAGAGACCCAGTACTTC,CASSGTQGVQETQYF,TRBD1,few,TRBJ2-5,TRBV5-1
TGCGCCAGCAGCTTGGCCGCTGGACGCGCTGAAGCTTTCTTT,CASSLAAGRAEAFF,NA,NA,TRBJ1-1,TRBV5-1
TGTGCCAGCAGTTTGGGCCCGGGAGTCTACGAGCAGTACTTC,CASSLGPGVYEQYF,NA,few,TRBJ2-7,TRBV12-3/TRBV12-4
TGTGCCAGCAGGGCTAGCGGGATCACCTACGAGCAGTACTTC,CASRASGITYEQYF,TRBD2,few,TRBJ2-7,TRBV6-1
TGTGCCAGCAGCAAAGTGGCGGCTAGGGGTTACACTGAGCAGTTCTTC,CASSKVAARGYTEQFF,NA,few,TRBJ2-1,TRBV21-1
TGTGCCAGCAGCTTCAAACAGGGGACACTGAACACTGAAGCTTTCTTT,CASSFKQGTLNTEAFF,TRBD1,NA,TRBJ1-1,TRBV5-6
TGTGCCAGCAGTTTACAGGGGGGAATAAAGACTGAAGCTTTCTTT,CASSLQGGIKTEAFF,TRBD1,few,TRBJ1-1,TRBV12-3/TRBV12-4
TGTGCCAGCAGCTTAGGAGGGGTTAAGACCCAGTACTTC,CASSLGGVKTQYF,NA,NA,TRBJ2-5,TRBV11-2
TGTGCCAGCGGGCAAGCGGGATTTACCTACAATGAGCAGTTCTTC,CASGQAGFTYNEQFF,TRBD2,few,TRBJ2-1,TRBV28
TGTGCCAGCAGCAGACAGGACAGGGCCCAGAACGAGCAGTACTTC,CASSRQDRAQNEQYF,TRBD1,many,TRBJ2-7,TRBV7-2
TGTGCCATCAGCCGGGAGTTACCCTACGAGCAGTACTTC,CAISRELPYEQYF,NA,many,TRBJ2-7,TRBV10-3
TGTGCCATCAGCACAGCCCGCAATGAGCAGTTCTTC,CAISTARNEQFF,NA,NA,TRBJ2-1,TRBV10-3
TGTGCCAGCGCTGGGCTAGCGGGCAAAGGCCAGTACAATGAGCAGTTCTTC,CASAGLAGKGQYNEQFF,TRBD2,NA,TRBJ2-1,TRBV11-1
TGTGCCAGCGTAACTAGCGGGCTCTACGAGCAGTACTTC,CASVTSGLYEQYF,TRBD2,few,TRBJ2-7,TRBV28
TGCGCCAGCAGCCGGGACAGGGGGTCCTCTGGAAACACCATATATTTT,CASSRDRGSSGNTIYF,TRBD1,NA,TRBJ1-3,TRBV5-1
TGTGCCAGCACTCCAGGGAATTACAATGAGCAGTTCTTC,CASTPGNYNEQFF,NA,NA,TRBJ2-1,TRBV6-2/TRBV6-3
TGTGCCAGCAGCTTAATTTCTGGCTCACAGTTCTTC,CASSLISGSQFF,NA,NA,TRBJ2-1,TRBV11-3
TGTGCCAGCAGCCAAGATGCGACGGGGAACACTGAAGCTTTCTTT,CASSQDATGNTEAFF,NA,NA,TRBJ1-1,TRBV3-1
TGCAGTGCTAGGGCCCCCGGGACAGGAAGAAATGAGCAGTTCTTC,CSARAPGTGRNEQFF,TRBD1,NA,TRBJ2-1,TRBV20-1
TGTGCCAGCGTAGCGACGCCTAGCACAGATACGCAGTATTTT,CASVATPSTDTQYF,NA,NA,TRBJ2-3,TRBV7-2
TGTGCCAGCAGATACCTGGCCTTCTATAATTCACCCCTCCACTTT,CASRYLAFYNSPLHF,NA,NA,TRBJ1-6,TRBV6-5
TGTGCCAGCAGCCAAGAAGGGGCCTCCAAGATGACCCAGTACTTC,CASSQEGASKMTQYF,NA,NA,TRBJ2-5,TRBV3-1
TGTGCCAGCAGCCCCTCCACAGATACGCAGTATTTT,CASSPSTDTQYF,NA,many,TRBJ2-3,TRBV7-9
TGTGCCACCACCTCGTATGGCTACACCTTC,CATTSYGYTF,NA,few,TRBJ1-2,TRBV28
TGCGCCAGCAGCCAAGATAGGGGACTAGGGAGAAATACGCAGTATTTT,CASSQDRGLGRNTQYF,TRBD2,few,TRBJ2-3,TRBV4-3